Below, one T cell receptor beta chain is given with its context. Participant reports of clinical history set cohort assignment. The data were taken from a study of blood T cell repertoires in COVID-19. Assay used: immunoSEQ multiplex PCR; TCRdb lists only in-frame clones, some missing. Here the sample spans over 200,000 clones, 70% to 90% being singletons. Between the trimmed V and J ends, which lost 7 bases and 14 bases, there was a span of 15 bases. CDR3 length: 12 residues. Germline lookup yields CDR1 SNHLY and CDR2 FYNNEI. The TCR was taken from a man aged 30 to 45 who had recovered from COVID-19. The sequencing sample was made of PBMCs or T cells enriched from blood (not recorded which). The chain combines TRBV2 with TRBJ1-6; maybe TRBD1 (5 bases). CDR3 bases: TGTGCCAGCACCCTACTCGGGGGGACCCTCCACTTT. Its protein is CASTLLGGTLHF.